The rows below give T cell receptor beta chains drawn from one sample of a study of post-analysis software for immune sequencing data. TCRdb called the PCR reads again in MiXCR, with one record for every CDR3 protein. This repertoire shows hundreds of thousands of distinct CDR3 sequences, around 40% found once; its top ten account for around 1.7%. Sequencing was performed on blood. The receptors come from a girl between 5 and 17 years old with multiple sclerosis. The CDR3 runs from the conserved cysteine through the conserved F or W. The D gene is left open where the match is weak. Size is stated for part of the rows, as once, few or many counts, or as a class when the clone is expanded.

>TRBV12-3/TRBV12-4|.|.|TRBJ1-2
CASSLGTTYGYTF
TGCGCCAGCAGCTTAGGGACAACCTATGGCTACACCTTC
>TRBV5-1|TRBD2|.|TRBJ2-3
CASSGTSGSPTDTQYF
TGCGCCAGCAGTGGGACTAGCGGGAGCCCCACAGATACGCAGTATTTT
>TRBV5-5|.|.|TRBJ2-5
CASSPLPLQETQYF
TGTGCCAGCAGCCCCCTACCCCTACAAGAGACCCAGTACTTC
>TRBV7-9|.|few|TRBJ2-7
CASSSEGRGYEQYF
TGTGCCAGCAGTTCGGAGGGTAGGGGCTACGAGCAGTACTTC
>TRBV2|.|.|TRBJ2-7
CASKGGLNYEQYF
TGTGCCAGCAAGGGGGGACTCAACTACGAGCAGTACTTC
>TRBV20-1|.|.|TRBJ1-2
CSASKDLYGYTF
TGCAGTGCTAGTAAGGATCTCTATGGCTACACCTTC
>TRBV13|TRBD2|.|TRBJ2-7
CASTTGGSSYEQYF
TGTGCCAGCACTACGGGGGGTAGCTCCTACGAGCAGTACTTC
>TRBV5-6|.|.|TRBJ2-3
CASSLMRTSDTQYF
TGTGCCAGCAGCTTGATGCGGACTTCAGATACGCAGTATTTT
>TRBV5-5|.|.|TRBJ1-2
CASSLAGRLEGYTF
TGTGCCAGCAGCTTGGCGGGCAGGTTGGAGGGCTACACCTTC
>TRBV7-2|.|.|TRBJ2-1
CASGPPDYNEQFF
TGTGCCAGCGGCCCTCCCGACTACAATGAGCAGTTCTTC
>TRBV7-9|.|.|TRBJ1-2
CASSFEGDGYTF
TGTGCCAGCAGCTTCGAAGGGGATGGCTACACCTTC
>TRBV11-3|.|.|TRBJ2-1
CASSLDGAVDEQFF
TGTGCCAGCAGCTTAGACGGAGCGGTGGATGAGCAGTTCTTC
>TRBV28|.|.|TRBJ2-7
CASNPPVQGVNEQYF
TGTGCCAGCAATCCCCCGGTTCAGGGAGTCAACGAGCAGTACTTC
>TRBV12-3/TRBV12-4|TRBD2|few|TRBJ2-3
CASAPGLAVDTDTQYF
TGTGCCAGCGCTCCAGGACTAGCGGTAGACACAGATACGCAGTATTTT
>TRBV24-1|.|.|TRBJ2-5
CATSTGSQETQYF
TGTGCCACCAGTACAGGTAGCCAAGAGACCCAGTACTTC
>TRBV10-3|TRBD2|few|TRBJ2-5
CAISRGLAVLDEQYF
TGTGCCATCAGTAGGGGACTAGCGGTTCTCGATGAGCAGTACTTC
>TRBV5-1|.|.|TRBJ1-1
CASSHDSNTEAFF
TGCGCCAGCAGCCATGACAGCAACACTGAAGCTTTCTTT
>TRBV12-3/TRBV12-4|.|few|TRBJ1-4
CASTLRRVGEKLFF
TGTGCCAGCACTCTGCGCAGGGTAGGGGAAAAACTGTTTTTT
>TRBV29-1|TRBD2|.|TRBJ2-5
CSVEDLAGTPPETQYF
TGCAGCGTTGAAGATCTAGCGGGAACGCCTCCAGAGACCCAGTACTTC
>TRBV6-5|TRBD2|.|TRBJ2-1
CASSYSPSGRSYNEQFF
TGTGCCAGCAGTTACTCTCCTAGCGGGCGCTCCTACAATGAGCAGTTCTTC
>TRBV5-1|TRBD2|.|TRBJ2-2
CASSPGLAGGRGGELFF
TGCGCCAGCAGCCCCGGACTAGCGGGGGGGCGAGGCGGGGAGCTGTTTTTT
>TRBV7-9|.|few|TRBJ2-7
CASSLPREDYEQYF
TGTGCCAGCAGCTTACCCCGGGAAGACTACGAGCAGTACTTC
>TRBV12-3/TRBV12-4|.|.|TRBJ1-5
CASSFQVGQPQHF
TGTGCCAGCAGTTTTCAGGTTGGCCAGCCCCAGCATTTT
>TRBV6-1|.|.|TRBJ2-5
CASSEREQETQYF
TGTGCCAGCAGTGAAAGGGAGCAAGAGACCCAGTACTTC
>TRBV5-1|.|.|TRBJ2-7
CASTSRYEQYF
TGCGCCAGCACCTCGCGCTACGAGCAGTACTTC
>TRBV29-1|.|.|TRBJ2-7
CSVASGLLYEQYF
TGCAGCGTTGCTTCCGGTCTCTTGTACGAGCAGTACTTC
>TRBV12-3/TRBV12-4|.|once|TRBJ2-7
CASTQDRGYEQYF
TGTGCCAGCACCCAGGACCGGGGCTACGAGCAGTACTTC
>TRBV5-1|TRBD2|few|TRBJ2-3
CATSPAGDVGDTQYF
TGCGCCACCTCCCCGGCGGGGGACGTGGGGGATACGCAGTATTTT
>TRBV29-1|.|.|TRBJ2-3
CSVVNAHRRDTQYF
TGCAGCGTTGTGAACGCACACCGCCGGGATACGCAGTATTTT
>TRBV29-1|TRBD1|.|TRBJ2-1
CSVEKGQGALNEQFF
TGCAGCGTTGAAAAAGGACAGGGGGCTTTGAATGAGCAGTTCTTC
>TRBV20-1|TRBD1|.|TRBJ2-7
CSATHRDRSSYEQYF
TGCAGTGCTACCCACCGGGACAGGAGCTCCTACGAGCAGTACTTC
>TRBV12-3/TRBV12-4|.|few|TRBJ2-5
CASSPGTFLGETQYF
TGTGCCAGCAGCCCAGGGACTTTCCTCGGGGAGACCCAGTACTTC
>TRBV20-1|.|.|TRBJ2-5
CSASLGLAETQYF
TGCAGTGCTAGTCTGGGCCTAGCAGAGACCCAGTACTTC
>TRBV6-2/TRBV6-3|TRBD2|few|TRBJ2-1
CASSTPRAGEVEQFF
TGTGCCAGCAGTACCCCTAGAGCGGGAGAGGTTGAGCAGTTCTTC
>TRBV20-1|.|.|TRBJ2-1
CSASVGPYNEQFF
TGCAGTGCTAGTGTGGGTCCCTACAATGAGCAGTTCTTC
>TRBV10-2|.|few|TRBJ1-2
CASSDRGSSYGYTF
TGCGCCAGCAGTGATAGGGGATCTAGCTATGGCTACACCTTC
>TRBV12-3/TRBV12-4|.|.|TRBJ2-3
CASSLAGTDAEYF
TGTGCCAGCAGTTTAGCGGGCACAGATGCGGAGTATTTT
>TRBV18|.|few|TRBJ2-1
CASSPQQGYYNEQFF
TGTGCCAGCTCACCTCAACAGGGCTATTACAATGAGCAGTTCTTC
>TRBV5-6|.|.|TRBJ2-5
CASSGSQGMETQYF
TGTGCCAGCAGCGGGAGTCAGGGAATGGAGACCCAGTACTTC
>TRBV7-8|.|few|TRBJ2-3
CASSLFVADTQYF
TGTGCCAGCAGCCTATTTGTCGCAGATACGCAGTATTTT
>TRBV5-1|.|few|TRBJ1-2
CASSLANAEYGYTF
TGCGCCAGCAGCTTGGCCAACGCAGAATATGGCTACACCTTC
>TRBV12-3/TRBV12-4|TRBD1|.|TRBJ1-1
CASRGRGTGNEAFF
TGTGCCAGCAGGGGACGAGGGACAGGGAACGAAGCTTTCTTT
>TRBV20-1|TRBD1|few|TRBJ1-1
CSAREGQPGSTEAFF
TGCAGTGCTAGAGAGGGACAGCCTGGATCCACTGAAGCTTTCTTT
>TRBV6-6|.|.|TRBJ1-6
CASSYTGRSNSPLHF
TGTGCCAGCAGTTACACAGGCCGCTCTAATTCACCCCTCCACTTT
>TRBV4-1|.|.|TRBJ2-6
CASSQTGNVLTF
TGCGCCAGCAGCCAGACAGGAAACGTCCTGACTTTC
>TRBV6-2/TRBV6-3|.|.|TRBJ2-7
CASSYGTLLYEQYF
TGTGCCAGCAGTTACGGGACTCTTCTCTACGAGCAGTACTTC
>TRBV15|.|few|TRBJ2-4
CATSRDQGRIDIQYF
TGTGCCACCAGCAGAGATCAAGGGAGGATTGACATTCAGTACTTC
>TRBV12-3/TRBV12-4|.|.|TRBJ1-1
CASSRPPGVTEAFF
TGTGCCAGCAGTCGGCCACCCGGGGTCACTGAAGCTTTCTTT
>TRBV27|.|.|TRBJ2-5
CASSLYYGGTETQYF
TGTGCCAGCAGTTTATATTACGGGGGAACTGAGACCCAGTACTTC
>TRBV27|.|many|TRBJ2-3
CASNLRGAGDTQYF
TGTGCCAGCAACCTCCGAGGGGCGGGGGATACGCAGTATTTT
>TRBV6-6|.|few|TRBJ1-5
CASSYSLTQPQHF
TGTGCCAGCAGTTACTCGTTAACGCAGCCCCAGCATTTT
>TRBV12-3/TRBV12-4|.|.|TRBJ2-6
CASRSRGSGANVLTF
TGTGCCAGCAGGTCTCGGGGGTCTGGGGCCAACGTCCTGACTTTC
>TRBV28|TRBD1|.|TRBJ2-7
CASSWTGGLYEQYF
TGTGCCAGCAGCTGGACAGGGGGGTTGTACGAGCAGTACTTC
>TRBV5-1|TRBD1|.|TRBJ2-7
CASSYGQGNYEQYF
TGCGCCAGCAGCTACGGACAGGGCAACTACGAGCAGTACTTC
>TRBV13|.|.|TRBJ2-7
CASSSRDNSYEQYF
TGTGCCAGCAGCTCCCGGGACAACTCCTACGAGCAGTACTTC
>TRBV20-1|.|.|TRBJ1-1
CSAASGKTEAFF
TGCAGTGCTGCCTCAGGGAAAACTGAAGCTTTCTTT
>TRBV6-4|.|few|TRBJ1-2
CASSASGGGYGYTF
TGTGCCAGCAGCGCCTCCGGGGGAGGCTATGGCTACACCTTC
>TRBV20-1|.|few|TRBJ1-6
CSARGTSDSPLHF
TGCAGTGCTAGAGGGACATCGGACTCACCCCTCCACTTT